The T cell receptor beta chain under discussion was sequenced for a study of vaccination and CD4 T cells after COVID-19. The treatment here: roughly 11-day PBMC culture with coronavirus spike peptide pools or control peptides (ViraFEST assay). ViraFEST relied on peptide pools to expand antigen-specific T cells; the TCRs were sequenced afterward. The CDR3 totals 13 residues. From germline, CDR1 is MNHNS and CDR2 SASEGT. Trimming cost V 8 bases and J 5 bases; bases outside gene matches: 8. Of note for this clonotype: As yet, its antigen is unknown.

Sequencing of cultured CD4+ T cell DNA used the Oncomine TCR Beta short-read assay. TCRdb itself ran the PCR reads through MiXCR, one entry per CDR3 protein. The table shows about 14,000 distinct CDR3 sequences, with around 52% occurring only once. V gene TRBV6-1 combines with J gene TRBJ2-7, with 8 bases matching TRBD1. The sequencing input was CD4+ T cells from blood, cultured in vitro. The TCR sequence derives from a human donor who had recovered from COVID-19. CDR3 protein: CASRGQGYHEQYF. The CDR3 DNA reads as TGTGCCAGCCGCGGACAGGGTTACCACGAGCAGTACTTC.